Shown below are 20 T cell receptor beta chains from a single sample sequenced in a study of CXCR3-negative and CXCR3-positive naive CD8 T cells. The study made its TRB cDNA libraries by 5' RACE, adding UMI labels. TCRdb reworked the 5' RACE reads into one entry per CDR3 protein, no DNA. The table gives over 100,000 distinct CDR3 sequences; the top ten clones make up around 0.5% of it. Sequenced material: naive CXCR3- CD8+ T cells from blood. Subset specified: CD45RO-CCR7+CD27+CD95- naive CD8+ T cells lacking CXCR3 (TNR3-). These receptors were collected from a human donor in good health. Some clones in this sample may be carry-over from other donors' samples.

CDR3 protein: CASTPARRTYEQYF. The chain couples TRBV7-2 to TRBJ2-7; TCRdb lists TRBD2, though no DNA is available to test this call. The CDR3 sequence is 14 residues long. Germline values: CDR1 SGHTA, CDR2 FQGNSA. Drawing the rest from reference TRBV7-2 and TRBJ2-7, the complete variable domain is GAGVSQSPSNKVTEKGKDVELRCDPISGHTALYWYRQSLGQGLEFLIYFQGNSAPDKSGLPSDRFSAERTGGSVSTLTIQRTQQEDSAVYLCASTPARRTYEQYFGPGTRLTVT.

This chain connects TRBV6-6 to TRBJ1-6; TCRdb gives TRBD1 as the D gene, but with no DNA this cannot be confirmed. The CDR3 has 15 residues. CDR1 and CDR2 (germline): MNHNY, SVGAGI (reference sequence). The CDR3 spells CASSQPGTGNSPLHF.

V usage is TRBV28 and J usage is TRBJ1-2; TCRdb calls TRBD1, which cannot be checked without DNA. CDR3 length: 15 amino acids. CDR1 and CDR2 (germline): MDHEN, SYDVKM. The CDR3 sequence: CASSWPGRYNYGYTF.

This chain links TRBV7-9 with TRBJ1-2. Germline V gene lookup returns CDR1 SEHNR and CDR2 FQNEAQ (reference sequence). The CDR3 is 13 amino acids. CDR3 amino acids: CASSLSLNWGYTF.

The chain uses TRBV3-1 and TRBJ2-7; TCRdb outputs TRBD2, but without DNA this stays unchecked. CDR3 size: 16 residues. Germline CDR1 LGHDT, CDR2 YNNKEL (reference sequence). Here the CDR3 reads CASSQAAAGVGMEQYF.

The rearrangement joins TRBV28 to TRBJ1-5; checking the TCRdb D call of TRBD1 is not possible without DNA. Germline CDR1 is MDHEN and CDR2 is SYDVKM. The CDR3 contains 14 residues. CDR3 amino acids: CASSLDRVRQPQHF.

The chain couples TRBV5-1 to TRBJ2-3. CDR3 length equals 13 residues. Germline CDR1 reads SGHRS; CDR2 reads YFSETQ. The CDR3 spells CASSFNNVDTQYF. The whole variable domain, filled in from reference TRBV5-1 and TRBJ2-3, reads KAGVTQTPRYLIKTRGQQVTLSCSPISGHRSVSWYQQTPGQGLQFLFEYFSETQRNKGNFPGRFSGRQFSNSRSEMNVSTLELGDSALYLCASSFNNVDTQYFGPGTRLTVL.

The chain joins TRBV12-3 or TRBV12-4 to TRBJ2-7; there is no DNA to check the TCRdb D call of TRBD1. There are 15 residues in the CDR3. CDR3: CASSPRASGNYEQYF.

V gene TRBV5-1 combines with J gene TRBJ2-2; TCRdb calls TRBD1, which cannot be checked without DNA. This CDR3 contains 17 residues. CDR1 is SGHRS, CDR2 YFSETQ, per germline. The CDR3 sequence: CASSLAWGGIPTGELFF.

The chain recombines TRBV19 with TRBJ1-1; with no DNA, the TCRdb D assignment of TRBD1 cannot be verified. CDR1 is LNHDA, CDR2 SQIVND, per germline (reference sequence). This CDR3 spans 13 amino acids. CDR3 sequence reads: CASRRTMNTEAFF.

The chain employs TRBV7-6 and TRBJ2-3. Germline CDR1 SGHVS, CDR2 FNYEAQ. This CDR3 is 16 amino acids long. The CDR3 protein is CASSFIGRGGTDTQYF.

This chain joins TRBV12-3 or TRBV12-4 and TRBJ1-1; TCRdb gives TRBD1 as the D gene, but with no DNA this cannot be confirmed. There are 14 residues in the CDR3. CDR3 loop: CASSWDNPNTEAFF.

This chain connects TRBV20-1 to TRBJ1-4; with no DNA, the TCRdb D assignment of TRBD1 cannot be verified. The germline gives CDR1 DFQATT, CDR2 SNEGSKA (reference sequence). The CDR3 runs 16 residues. The CDR3 is CSARRDGLPTNEKLFF.

This chain connects TRBV21-1 to TRBJ2-2; TCRdb returns TRBD1, unconfirmable since there is no DNA. TRBV21-1 counts as a pseudogene. This CDR3 has 14 amino acids. The CDR3 loop reads CASKTRGRAGELFF.

The chain couples TRBV7-2 to TRBJ2-3; TCRdb indicates TRBD2, and absent DNA this call remains unverified. Germline CDR1 and CDR2: SGHTA and FQGNSA. The CDR3 has 15 residues. The CDR3 is CASSSLTSATDTQYF.

The rearrangement uses TRBV9 and TRBJ2-7; TCRdb's D call of TRBD1 is untestable without DNA. The CDR3 extends over 15 amino acids. From germline, CDR1 is SGDLS and CDR2 YYNGEE. This CDR3 reads CASSPYPALSYEQYF.

The V call is TRBV2, the J call TRBJ2-2; lacking DNA, the TRBD2 call made by TCRdb goes unchecked. The CDR3 totals 14 residues. Germline CDR1 SNHLY, CDR2 FYNNEI. The chain's CDR3 is CASWQRVNTGELFF.

This sequence joins TRBV28 and TRBJ2-7; TCRdb names TRBD1, which stays unverified in the absence of DNA. This CDR3 is 18 amino acids long. Germline V gene lookup returns CDR1 MDHEN and CDR2 SYDVKM. CDR3 region: CASSSPAVILVESYEQYF.

The chain uses TRBV7-9 and TRBJ2-2. This CDR3 is built from 12 residues. Germline V gene lookup returns CDR1 SEHNR and CDR2 FQNEAQ (reference sequence). The CDR3 region is CASSLAPGELFF.

The CDR3 loop is CASTPSQHGGNYGYTF. This rearrangement joins TRBV12-3 or TRBV12-4 to TRBJ1-2; the TCRdb D gene call, TRBD1, has no DNA to confirm it. The CDR3 has 16 amino acids.